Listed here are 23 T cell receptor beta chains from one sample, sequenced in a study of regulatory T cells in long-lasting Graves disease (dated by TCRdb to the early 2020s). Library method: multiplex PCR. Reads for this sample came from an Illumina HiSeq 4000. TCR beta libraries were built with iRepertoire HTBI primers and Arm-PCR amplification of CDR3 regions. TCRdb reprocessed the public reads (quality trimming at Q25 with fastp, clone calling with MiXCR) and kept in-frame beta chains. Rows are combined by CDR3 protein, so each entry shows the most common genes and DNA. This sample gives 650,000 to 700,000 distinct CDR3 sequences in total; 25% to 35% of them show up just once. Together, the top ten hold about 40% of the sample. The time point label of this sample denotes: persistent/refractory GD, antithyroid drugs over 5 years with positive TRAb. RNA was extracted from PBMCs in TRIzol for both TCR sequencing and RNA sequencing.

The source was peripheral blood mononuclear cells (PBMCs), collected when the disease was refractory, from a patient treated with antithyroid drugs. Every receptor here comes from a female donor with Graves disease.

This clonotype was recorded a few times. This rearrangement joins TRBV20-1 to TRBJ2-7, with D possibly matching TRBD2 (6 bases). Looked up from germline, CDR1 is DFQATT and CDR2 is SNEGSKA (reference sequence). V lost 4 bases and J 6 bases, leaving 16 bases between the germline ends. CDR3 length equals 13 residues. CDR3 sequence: CSAILLAEGEQYF. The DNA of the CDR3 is TGCAGTGCTATATTACTAGCCGAGGGCGAGCAGTACTTC.

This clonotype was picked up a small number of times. The CDR3 reads CASSPWVDTYEQYF. In nucleotides, the CDR3 is TGTGCCAGCAGCCCCTGGGTGGACACCTACGAGCAGTACTTC. This chain connects TRBV3-1 to TRBJ2-7, with D possibly TRBD1 on 5 matching bases. The CDR3 is 14 residues long. Germline CDR1 reads LGHDT; CDR2 reads YNNKEL (reference sequence). Trimming took off 4 bases at V and 2 bases at J, with 12 bases between the two ends.

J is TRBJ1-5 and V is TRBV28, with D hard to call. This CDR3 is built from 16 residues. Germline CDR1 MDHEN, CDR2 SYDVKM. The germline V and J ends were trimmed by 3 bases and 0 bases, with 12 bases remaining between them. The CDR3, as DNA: TGTGCCAGCAGTTTTGGTGTGCGGGGTAGCAATCAGCCCCAGCATTTT. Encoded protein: CASSFGVRGSNQPQHF.

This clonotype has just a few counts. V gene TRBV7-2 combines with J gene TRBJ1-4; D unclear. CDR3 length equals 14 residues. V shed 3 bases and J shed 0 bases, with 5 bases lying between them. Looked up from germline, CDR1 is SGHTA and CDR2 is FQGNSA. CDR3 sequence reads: CASSFSTTNEKLFF. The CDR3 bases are TGTGCCAGCAGCTTTTCTACAACTAATGAAAAACTGTTTTTT.

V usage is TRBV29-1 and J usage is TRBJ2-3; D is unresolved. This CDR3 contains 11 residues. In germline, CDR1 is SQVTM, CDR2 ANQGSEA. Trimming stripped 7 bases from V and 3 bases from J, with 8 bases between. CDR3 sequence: CSGTTTDTQYF. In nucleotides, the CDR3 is TGCAGCGGAACTACGACAGATACGCAGTATTTT.

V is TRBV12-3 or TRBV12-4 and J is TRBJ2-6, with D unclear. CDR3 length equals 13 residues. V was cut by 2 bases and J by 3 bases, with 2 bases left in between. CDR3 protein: CASSLLGANVLTF. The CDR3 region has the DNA TGTGCCAGCAGTTTACTTGGGGCCAACGTCCTGACTTTC.

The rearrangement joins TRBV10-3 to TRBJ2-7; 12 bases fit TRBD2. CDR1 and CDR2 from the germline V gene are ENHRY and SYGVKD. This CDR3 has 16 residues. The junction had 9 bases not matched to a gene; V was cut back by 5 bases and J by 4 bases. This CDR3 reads CAISRGTSGRLYEQYF. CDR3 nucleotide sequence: TGTGCCATCAGTCGCGGCACTAGCGGGAGGCTATACGAGCAGTACTTC.

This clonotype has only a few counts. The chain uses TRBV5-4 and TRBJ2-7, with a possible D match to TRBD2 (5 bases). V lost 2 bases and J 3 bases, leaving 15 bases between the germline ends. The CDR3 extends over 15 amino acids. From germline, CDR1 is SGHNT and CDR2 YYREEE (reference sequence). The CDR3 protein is CASSLHLSANYEQYF. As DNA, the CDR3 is TGTGCCAGCAGCTTACACCTTAGCGCGAACTACGAGCAGTACTTC.

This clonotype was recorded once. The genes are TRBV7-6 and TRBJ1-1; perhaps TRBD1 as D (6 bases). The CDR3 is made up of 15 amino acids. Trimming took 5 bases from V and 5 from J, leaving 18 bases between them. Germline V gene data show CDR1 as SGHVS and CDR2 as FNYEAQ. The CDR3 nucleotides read TGTGCCAGCAGCCTCTCTAAAGCAGGGGAGACTGAAGCTTTCTTT. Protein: CASSLSKAGETEAFF. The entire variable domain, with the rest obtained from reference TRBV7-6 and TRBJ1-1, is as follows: GAGVSQSPRYKVTKRGQDVALRCDPISGHVSLYWYRQALGQGPEFLTYFNYEAQQDKSGLPNDRFSAERPEGSISTLTIQRTEQRDSAMYRCASSLSKAGETEAFFGQGTRLTVV.

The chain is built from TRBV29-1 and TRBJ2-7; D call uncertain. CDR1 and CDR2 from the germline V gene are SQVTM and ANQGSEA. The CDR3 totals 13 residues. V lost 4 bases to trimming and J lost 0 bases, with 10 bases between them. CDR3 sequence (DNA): TGCAGCGTTGTGTTCCCGGTCTCCTACGAGCAGTACTTC. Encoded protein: CSVVFPVSYEQYF.

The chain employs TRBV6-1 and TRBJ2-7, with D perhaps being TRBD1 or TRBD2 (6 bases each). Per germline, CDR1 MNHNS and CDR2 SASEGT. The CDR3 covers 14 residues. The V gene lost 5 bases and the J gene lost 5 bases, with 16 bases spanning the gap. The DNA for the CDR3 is TGTGCCAGCAGTCCCCCCGGGGGCGTCCACGAGCAGTACTTC. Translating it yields CASSPPGGVHEQYF.

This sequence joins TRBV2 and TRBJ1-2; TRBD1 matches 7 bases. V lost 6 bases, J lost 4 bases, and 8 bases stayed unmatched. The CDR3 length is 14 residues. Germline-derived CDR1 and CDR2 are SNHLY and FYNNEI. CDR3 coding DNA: TGTGCCAGCAGCCCGACCGGGACAGCCTATGGCTACACCTTC. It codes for CASSPTGTAYGYTF.

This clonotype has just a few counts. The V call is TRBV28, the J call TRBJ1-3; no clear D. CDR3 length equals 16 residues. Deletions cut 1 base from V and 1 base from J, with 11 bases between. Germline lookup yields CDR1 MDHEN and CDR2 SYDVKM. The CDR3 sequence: CASSLSDLRSGNTIYF. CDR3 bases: TGTGCCAGCAGTTTATCCGACCTACGTTCTGGAAACACCATATATTTT.

CDR3 region: CASNSLDVSYGYTF. CDR3 coding DNA: TGTGCCAGCAACTCCCTCGATGTGAGCTATGGCTACACCTTC. The rearrangement links TRBV28 to TRBJ1-2; D is ambiguous. CDR1 MDHEN and CDR2 SYDVKM come from the germline V gene. The CDR3 is 14 amino acids. Trimming left V 7 bases short and J 4 bases short, with 16 bases between.

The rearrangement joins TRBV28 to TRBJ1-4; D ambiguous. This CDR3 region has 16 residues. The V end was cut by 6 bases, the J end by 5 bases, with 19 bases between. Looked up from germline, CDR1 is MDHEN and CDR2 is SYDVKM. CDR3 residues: CASSEARAEINEKLFF. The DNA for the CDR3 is TGTGCCAGCAGCGAGGCCCGAGCCGAAATCAATGAAAAACTGTTTTTT.

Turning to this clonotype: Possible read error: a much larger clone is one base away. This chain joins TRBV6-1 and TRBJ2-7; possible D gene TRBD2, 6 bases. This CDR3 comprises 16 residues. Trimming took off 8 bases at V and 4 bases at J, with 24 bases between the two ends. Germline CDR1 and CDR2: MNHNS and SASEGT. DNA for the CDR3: TGTGCCAGCGGTATCCCCTCGGGACTCCCAACGTACGAGCAGTACTTC. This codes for CASGIPSGLPTYEQYF.

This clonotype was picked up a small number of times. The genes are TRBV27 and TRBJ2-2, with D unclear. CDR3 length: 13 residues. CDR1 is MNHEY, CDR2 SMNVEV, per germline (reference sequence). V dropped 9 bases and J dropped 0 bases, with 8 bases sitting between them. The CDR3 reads CASSRPNTGELFF. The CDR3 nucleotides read TGTGCCAGTAGTAGGCCGAACACCGGGGAGCTGTTTTTT.

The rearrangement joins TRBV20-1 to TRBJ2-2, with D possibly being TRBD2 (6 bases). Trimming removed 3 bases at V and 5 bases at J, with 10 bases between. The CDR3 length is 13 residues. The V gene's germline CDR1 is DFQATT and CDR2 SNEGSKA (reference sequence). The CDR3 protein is CSASGGRTGELFF. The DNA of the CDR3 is TGCAGTGCTAGTGGGGGGAGGACCGGGGAGCTGTTTTTT.

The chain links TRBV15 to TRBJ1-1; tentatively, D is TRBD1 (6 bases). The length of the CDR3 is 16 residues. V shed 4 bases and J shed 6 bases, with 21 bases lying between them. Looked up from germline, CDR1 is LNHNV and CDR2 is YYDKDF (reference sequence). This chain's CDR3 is CATSTLRGKGPSEAFF. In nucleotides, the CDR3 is TGTGCCACCAGCACCTTAAGGGGGAAGGGGCCATCTGAAGCTTTCTTT.

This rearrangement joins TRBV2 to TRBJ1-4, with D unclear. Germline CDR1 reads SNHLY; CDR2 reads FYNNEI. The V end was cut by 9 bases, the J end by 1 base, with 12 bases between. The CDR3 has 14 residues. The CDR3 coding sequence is TGTGCCAGGGGCCATGCTAGAACTAATGAAAAACTGTTTTTT. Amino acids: CARGHARTNEKLFF.

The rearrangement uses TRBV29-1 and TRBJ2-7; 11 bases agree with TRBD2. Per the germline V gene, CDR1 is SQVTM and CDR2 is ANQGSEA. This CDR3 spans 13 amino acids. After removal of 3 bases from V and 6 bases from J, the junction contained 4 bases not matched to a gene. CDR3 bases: TGCAGCGTTGACGTTAGCGGGAGGGCCGAGCAGTACTTC. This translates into CSVDVSGRAEQYF.

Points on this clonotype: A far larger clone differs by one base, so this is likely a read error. CDR3 bases: TGTGCCAGCAGTTCCCGCCCCTCGGACACTCCTAACTATGGCTACACCTTC. This gives the protein CASSSRPSDTPNYGYTF. The rearrangement joins TRBV28 to TRBJ1-2; TRBD1 is a possible D gene (5 bases). Looked up from germline, CDR1 is MDHEN and CDR2 is SYDVKM. The CDR3 runs to 17 residues. V lost 4 bases, J lost 0 bases, and 18 bases lay in between.

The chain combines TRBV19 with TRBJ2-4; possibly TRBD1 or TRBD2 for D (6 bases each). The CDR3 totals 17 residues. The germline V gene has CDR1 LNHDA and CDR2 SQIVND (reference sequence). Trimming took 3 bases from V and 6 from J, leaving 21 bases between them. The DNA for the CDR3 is TGTGCCAGTAGTATCGTTTGGGAGACCGGAGGGGGAAACATTCAGTACTTC. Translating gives CASSIVWETGGGNIQYF.